These 4 T cell receptor beta chains were all obtained from the same sample, sequenced in a study of PD-1 blockade in classical Hodgkin lymphoma. Each patient experienced a relapse that followed autologous stem cell transplantation, and brentuximab vedotin exposure varied. Profiling relied on immunoSEQ multiplex PCR, and the TCRdb table lists in-frame clones only, not all of them. The table lists some 60,000 clones, 90% of them singletons. The sequencing here drew on peripheral blood mononuclear cells (PBMCs), taken at baseline. These receptors were taken from a human donor with classical Hodgkin lymphoma.

The chain uses TRBV14 and TRBJ2-4; 9 positions match TRBD2. Trimming removed 8 bases from V and 0 bases from J; junction bases left unmatched: 5. Germline values: CDR1 SGHDN, CDR2 FVKESK. This CDR3 spans 15 amino acids. CDR3 sequence reads: CASPTSGLAKNIQYF. CDR3 DNA: TGTGCCAGCCCGACTAGCGGACTAGCCAAAAACATTCAGTACTTC.

The V call is TRBV5-1, the J call TRBJ2-3; D is uncertain. Germline lookup yields CDR1 SGHRS and CDR2 YFSETQ. CDR3 length equals 13 residues. The V and J ends lost 1 base and 1 base respectively, with 4 bases between them. CDR3 DNA sequence: TGCGCCAGCAGCTTGACCGGCACAGATACGCAGTATTTT. Protein product: CASSLTGTDTQYF.

The chain uses TRBV7-9 and TRBJ2-7; 8 bases are shared with TRBD2. The junction had 3 bases not matched to a gene; V was cut back by 4 bases and J by 1 base. This CDR3 is built from 14 residues. The germline V gene encodes CDR1 SEHNR and CDR2 FQNEAQ (reference sequence). The CDR3 protein is CASSSLAGSYEQYF. DNA of the CDR3: TGTGCCAGCAGCTCCTTAGCGGGGTCCTACGAGCAGTACTTC. Full variable domain (outside the CDR3, taken from reference TRBV7-9 and TRBJ2-7): DTGVSQNPRHKITKRGQNVTFRCDPISEHNRLYWYRQTLGQGPEFLTYFQNEAQLEKSRLLSDRFSAERPKGSFSTLEIQRTEQGDSAMYLCASSSLAGSYEQYFGPGTRLTVT.

The chain combines TRBV5-4 with TRBJ1-1; D gene ambiguous. Trimming shortened V by 7 bases and J by 0 bases, and 10 bases separated the two germline ends. This CDR3 is built from 13 residues. The V gene's germline CDR1 is SGHNT and CDR2 YYREEE (reference sequence). The CDR3 sequence: CASAVEVNTEAFF. DNA for the CDR3: TGTGCCAGCGCGGTGGAAGTGAACACTGAAGCTTTCTTT.